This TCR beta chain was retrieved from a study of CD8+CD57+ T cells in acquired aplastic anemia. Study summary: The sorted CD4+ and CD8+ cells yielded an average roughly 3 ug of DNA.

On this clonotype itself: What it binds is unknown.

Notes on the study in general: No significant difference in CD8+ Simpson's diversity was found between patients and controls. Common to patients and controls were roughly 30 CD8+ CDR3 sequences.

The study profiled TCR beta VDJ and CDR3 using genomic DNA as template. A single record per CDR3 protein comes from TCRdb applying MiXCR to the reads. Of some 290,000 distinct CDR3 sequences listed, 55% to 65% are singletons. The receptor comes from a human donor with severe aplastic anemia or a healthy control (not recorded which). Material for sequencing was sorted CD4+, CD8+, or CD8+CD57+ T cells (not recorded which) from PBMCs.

The CDR3 sequence: CASSPGWDNSPLHF. The CDR3 DNA sequence: TGTGCCAGCAGTCCCGGATGGGATAATTCACCCCTCCACTTT. The genes are TRBV12-3 or TRBV12-4 and TRBJ1-6, with D hard to call. The CDR3 runs 14 residues. Trimming pared 5 bases from V and 5 bases from J, leaving 10 bases between.